This T cell receptor (beta chain) comes out of a study of Tregs in tolerant kidney transplant recipients. Repertoires were generated with immunoSEQ multiplex PCR, while TCRdb's copy carries only in-frame clones and drops some. In the table there are around 16,000 clones, approximately 90% of which are singletons. Sequencing was done on a sample of CD8+ T cells from blood. The clonotype comes from a human donor in good health.

The CDR3 protein is CASSSERSSYNEQFF. The CDR3 region has the DNA TGTGCCAGCAGCTCTGAGCGGAGCTCCTACAATGAGCAGTTCTTC. The chain employs TRBV11-2 and TRBJ2-1; perhaps TRBD2 as D (5 bases). This CDR3 has 15 residues. CDR1 SGHAT and CDR2 FQNNGV come from the germline V gene. V was pared by 4 bases and J by 0 bases, with 10 bases between.